The 8 T cell receptor beta chains reported below all come from one sample, sequenced in a study of blood T cell repertoires in COVID-19. Sequencing was performed with immunoSEQ multiplex PCR; in TCRdb, only in-frame clones are kept and a portion is missing. The sample contains approximately 210,000 clones, around 88% of which appear only once. The sequenced sample was peripheral blood. The origin of the receptors is a man aged 18 to 29 with active or convalescent COVID-19.

This rearrangement joins TRBV5-1 to TRBJ1-1, with D tentatively TRBD1 (5 bases). Per the germline V gene, CDR1 is SGHRS and CDR2 is YFSETQ. V was shortened by 2 bases and J by 1 base, with 9 bases between the two germline ends. CDR3 size: 14 residues. The CDR3 DNA reads as TGCGCCAGCAGCTTACAGGAGTCGAACACTGAAGCTTTCTTT. It yields the protein CASSLQESNTEAFF.

This chain links TRBV27 with TRBJ1-5; no firm D call. The germline V gene has CDR1 MNHEY and CDR2 SMNVEV (reference sequence). Trimming cost V 3 bases and J 0 bases, with 9 bases left between them. CDR3 size: 15 residues. The CDR3 DNA reads TGTGCCAGCAGTTTCCAGGTCAATAGCAATCAGCCCCAGCATTTT. Translation: CASSFQVNSNQPQHF.

CDR3 in amino acids: CASSPNDWGNQPQHF. As DNA, the CDR3 is TGTGCCAGCAGTCCTAATGACTGGGGCAATCAGCCCCAGCATTTT. The chain uses TRBV6-5 and TRBJ1-5, with no clear D. V was trimmed by 5 bases and J by 2 bases, leaving 13 bases between them. CDR1 and CDR2 (germline): MNHEY, SVGAGI. There are 15 residues in the CDR3.

Details on this clone: Other DNA sequences in the same sample also yield this CDR3. The rearrangement links TRBV7-2 to TRBJ1-2, with a tentative D call TRBD1 (6 bases). CDR1 SGHTA and CDR2 FQGNSA come from the germline V gene. V was clipped by 5 bases and J by 2 bases, with 9 bases between them. CDR3 length equals 13 residues. In DNA form, the CDR3 reads TGTGCCAGCAGCCCCACAGGGAACTATGGCTACACCTTC. Protein product: CASSPTGNYGYTF.

The CDR3 loop reads CASRQGLGEETQYF. The CDR3 DNA reads as TGTGCCAGCAGACAGGGGTTGGGAGAAGAGACCCAGTACTTC. The chain uses TRBV28 and TRBJ2-5; 7 bases match TRBD1. With 6 bases clipped from V and 3 bases from J, the junction kept 7 bases outside the gene matches. This CDR3 is built from 14 residues. Germline V gene sequence: CDR1 MDHEN, CDR2 SYDVKM.

The chain joins TRBV19 to TRBJ2-3; no clear D. With 5 bases removed from V and 5 bases from J, the gap between germline ends came to 11 bases. This CDR3 contains 13 residues. CDR1 is LNHDA and CDR2 is SQIVND in the germline V gene (reference sequence). CDR3 nucleotide sequence: TGTGCCAGTAGTGCCCGACTGAGAGATACGCAGTATTTT. It codes for CASSARLRDTQYF. The full variable domain, completed using reference TRBV19 and TRBJ2-3, is DGGITQSPKYLFRKEGQNVTLSCEQNLNHDAMYWYRQDPGQGLRLIYYSQIVNDFQKGDIAEGYSVSREKKESFPLTVTSAQKNPTAFYLCASSARLRDTQYFGPGTRLTVL.

This clone was picked up a small number of times. The chain combines TRBV25-1 with TRBJ1-5, with D possibly TRBD1 on 5 matching bases. V lost 2 bases and J 4 bases, leaving 18 bases between the germline ends. CDR1 and CDR2 (germline): MGHDK, SYGVNS. There are 17 residues in the CDR3. The CDR3 DNA sequence: TGTGCCAGCAGTGAACCTTACGAGACAGCGATTAATCAGCCCCAGCATTTT. Its translation is CASSEPYETAINQPQHF.

The genes are TRBV6-2 or TRBV6-3 and TRBJ2-7, with D possibly TRBD2 on 5 matching bases. Deletions cut 6 bases from V and 2 bases from J, with 11 bases between. CDR1 is MNHEY, CDR2 SVGEGT, per germline. This CDR3 contains 13 residues. CDR3 nucleotide sequence: TGTGCCAGCAGCCGCGACGGGGCCTACGAGCAGTACTTC. Amino acid sequence: CASSRDGAYEQYF.